This T cell receptor beta chain appears in the sequencing data of a study of tumor and adjacent non-tumor tissue in lung cancer. Study information: Patients comprised about a dozen adenocarcinoma, a couple of squamous cell carcinoma and 1 small cell lung cancer. Notes on the study in general: Higher tumor TCR diversity was associated with shorter survival.

V gave up 5 bases and J gave up 3 bases, with 14 bases separating them. There are 14 residues in the CDR3. Germline loops: CDR1 DFQATT, CDR2 SNEGSKA (reference sequence). No cell sorting was done before RNA was extracted from the tissue. Chemotherapy-naive patients with new lung cancer underwent thoracic surgery in China, August–late 2014. A note on this clonotype: Antigen unknown.

The library came from three nested PCR rounds adapted from ARM-PCR protocols. TCRdb itself ran the multiplex PCR reads through MiXCR, one entry per CDR3 protein. The table includes 60,000 to 85,000 distinct CDR3 sequences, 75% to 90% detected once. This sequence was found in a woman aged 45-65 years with non-small cell lung cancer. The chain uses TRBV20-1 and TRBJ2-1, with a weak D call TRBD2 (6 bases). The specimen sequenced was lung tumor tissue. The CDR3 here is CSAGLRGGYNEQFF. For the CDR3, the DNA is TGCAGTGCTGGCTTACGGGGAGGCTACAATGAGCAGTTCTTC.